This T cell receptor (beta chain) originates from a study of long-term antiretroviral therapy in people with HIV. General study findings and limits: Post-ART samples showed increased diversity that remained below transplant donor control levels.

To note about this clone: The antigen is not known.

Sequencing used immunoSEQ v3.0 at survey level. Assay used: immunoSEQ multiplex PCR; TCRdb lists only in-frame clones, some missing. The profile shows about 24,000 clones, 95% of them singletons. The receptor was isolated from a woman in her forties or fifties with HIV. Sequencing was performed on unsorted PBMCs, taken around 5.2 years after starting antiretroviral therapy.

In DNA form, the CDR3 reads TGTGCCAGTAGTATAACTATAACTAGCACAGATACGCAGTATTTT. It is translated as CASSITITSTDTQYF. J is TRBJ2-3 and V is TRBV19; no clear D gene. Germline V gene data show CDR1 as LNHDA and CDR2 as SQIVND (reference sequence). Trimming removed 2 bases at V and 0 bases at J, with 9 bases between. The CDR3 has 15 residues.